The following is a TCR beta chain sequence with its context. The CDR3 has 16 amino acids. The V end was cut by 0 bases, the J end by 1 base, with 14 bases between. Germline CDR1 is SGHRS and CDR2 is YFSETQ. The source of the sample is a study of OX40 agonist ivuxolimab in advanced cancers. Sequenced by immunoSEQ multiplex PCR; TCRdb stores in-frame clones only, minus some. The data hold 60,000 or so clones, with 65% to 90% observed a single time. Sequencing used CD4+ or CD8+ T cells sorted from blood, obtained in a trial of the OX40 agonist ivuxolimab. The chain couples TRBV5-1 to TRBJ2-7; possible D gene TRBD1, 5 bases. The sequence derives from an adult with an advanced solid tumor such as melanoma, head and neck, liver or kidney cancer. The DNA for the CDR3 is TGCGCCAGCAGCTTGGCCCTTGGTCAGGGATCCTACGAGCAGTACTTC. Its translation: CASSLALGQGSYEQYF.